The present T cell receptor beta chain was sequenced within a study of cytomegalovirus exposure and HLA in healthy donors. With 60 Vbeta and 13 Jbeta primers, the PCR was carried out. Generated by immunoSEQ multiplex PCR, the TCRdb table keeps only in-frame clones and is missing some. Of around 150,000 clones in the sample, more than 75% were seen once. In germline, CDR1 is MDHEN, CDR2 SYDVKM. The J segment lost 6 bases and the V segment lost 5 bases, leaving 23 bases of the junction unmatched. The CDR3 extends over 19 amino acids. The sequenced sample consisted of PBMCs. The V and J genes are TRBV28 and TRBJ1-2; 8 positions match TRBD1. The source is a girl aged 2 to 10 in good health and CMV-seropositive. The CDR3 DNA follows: TGTGCCAGCAGTCCGGCATCAGTTCTCAGGGGGCCCCCTAAGGATGGCTACACCTTC. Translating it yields CASSPASVLRGPPKDGYTF.